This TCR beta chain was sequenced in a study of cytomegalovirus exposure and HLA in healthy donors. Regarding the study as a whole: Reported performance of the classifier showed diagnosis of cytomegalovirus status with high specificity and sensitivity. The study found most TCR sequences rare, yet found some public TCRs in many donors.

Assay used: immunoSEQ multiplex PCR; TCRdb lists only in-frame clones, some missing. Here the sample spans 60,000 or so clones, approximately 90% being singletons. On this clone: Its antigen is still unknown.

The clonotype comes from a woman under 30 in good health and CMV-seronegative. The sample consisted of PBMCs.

CDR3 nucleotides: TGTGCCAGCAGCTTGGGGACAGGGTGGGGAGCAGATACGCAGTATTTT. Protein product: CASSLGTGWGADTQYF. The chain couples TRBV5-6 to TRBJ2-3; 8 bases fit TRBD1. The germline V gene encodes CDR1 SGHDT and CDR2 YYEEEE. This CDR3 contains 16 residues. The ends lost 0 bases at V and 4 bases at J; junction bases unmatched: 7. The variable domain in full, with the rest retrieved from reference TRBV5-6 and TRBJ2-3, is DAGVTQSPTHLIKTRGQQVTLRCSPKSGHDTVSWYQQALGQGPQFIFQYYEEEERQRGNFPDRFSGHQFPNYSSELNVNALLLGDSALYLCASSLGTGWGADTQYFGPGTRLTVL.